A selection of T cell receptor beta chains follows, all from one sample in a study of OX40 agonist ivuxolimab in advanced cancers. Repertoires were generated with immunoSEQ multiplex PCR, while TCRdb's copy carries only in-frame clones and drops some. The data contain about 59,000 clones, around 87% of them singletons. The sample here was CD4+ or CD8+ T cells sorted from blood, taken in a trial of the OX40 agonist ivuxolimab. These receptors were collected from an adult with an advanced solid tumor such as melanoma, head and neck, liver or kidney cancer. Both conserved end residues are part of each CDR3. The D gene is left open where the match is weak. Clone size is shown for a subset of rows, as once, few, many or a class of expanded clone.

d_call: NA; clone_size: NA; v_call: TRBV6-6; j_call: TRBJ2-7; cdr3_nt: TGTGCCAGCAGTCGCCTCTCCTACGAGCAGTACTTC; cdr3_aa: CASSRLSYEQYF
d_call: NA; clone_size: NA; v_call: TRBV12-5; j_call: TRBJ2-2; cdr3_nt: TGTGCTAGTGGTTTGGTACTTAGATTCCGGGATCAGGGCACCGGGGAGCTGTTTTTT; cdr3_aa: CASGLVLRFRDQGTGELFF
d_call: NA; clone_size: once; v_call: TRBV4-3; j_call: TRBJ2-7; cdr3_nt: TGCGCCAGCAGCCAAGAGCCGGAGGCCTACGAGCAGTACTTC; cdr3_aa: CASSQEPEAYEQYF
d_call: NA; clone_size: NA; v_call: TRBV11-2; j_call: TRBJ2-4; cdr3_nt: TGTGCCAGCAGCTTAGGTGGACCGCGTGCTCAGTACTTC; cdr3_aa: CASSLGGPRAQYF
d_call: TRBD1; clone_size: NA; v_call: TRBV2; j_call: TRBJ1-2; cdr3_nt: TGTGCCAGCAGTCTTCGGGACAGGCCCGTTACTAACTATGGCTACACCTTC; cdr3_aa: CASSLRDRPVTNYGYTF
d_call: TRBD1; clone_size: NA; v_call: TRBV5-1; j_call: TRBJ1-5; cdr3_nt: TGCGCCAGCAGCCCGGCAGGGGGCAATCCTCTTCGGCCCCAGCATTTT; cdr3_aa: CASSPAGGNPLRPQHF
d_call: TRBD1; clone_size: NA; v_call: TRBV5-6; j_call: TRBJ1-5; cdr3_nt: TGTGCCAGCAGCTTGGGACAGGGGTATCAGCCCCAGCATTTT; cdr3_aa: CASSLGQGYQPQHF
d_call: NA; clone_size: NA; v_call: TRBV2; j_call: TRBJ1-1; cdr3_nt: TGTGCCAGCAGCGGTCAGGGGCCCACTGAAGCTTTCTTT; cdr3_aa: CASSGQGPTEAFF
d_call: TRBD2; clone_size: NA; v_call: TRBV5-4; j_call: TRBJ2-1; cdr3_nt: TGTGCCAGCACCCCGGGGGGGCGGCACAATGAGCAGTTCTTC; cdr3_aa: CASTPGGRHNEQFF
d_call: NA; clone_size: NA; v_call: TRBV21-1; j_call: TRBJ2-2; cdr3_nt: TGTGCCAGCAGCAAAGGATGGACAGGGTTGAACACCGGGGAGCTGTTTTTT; cdr3_aa: CASSKGWTGLNTGELFF